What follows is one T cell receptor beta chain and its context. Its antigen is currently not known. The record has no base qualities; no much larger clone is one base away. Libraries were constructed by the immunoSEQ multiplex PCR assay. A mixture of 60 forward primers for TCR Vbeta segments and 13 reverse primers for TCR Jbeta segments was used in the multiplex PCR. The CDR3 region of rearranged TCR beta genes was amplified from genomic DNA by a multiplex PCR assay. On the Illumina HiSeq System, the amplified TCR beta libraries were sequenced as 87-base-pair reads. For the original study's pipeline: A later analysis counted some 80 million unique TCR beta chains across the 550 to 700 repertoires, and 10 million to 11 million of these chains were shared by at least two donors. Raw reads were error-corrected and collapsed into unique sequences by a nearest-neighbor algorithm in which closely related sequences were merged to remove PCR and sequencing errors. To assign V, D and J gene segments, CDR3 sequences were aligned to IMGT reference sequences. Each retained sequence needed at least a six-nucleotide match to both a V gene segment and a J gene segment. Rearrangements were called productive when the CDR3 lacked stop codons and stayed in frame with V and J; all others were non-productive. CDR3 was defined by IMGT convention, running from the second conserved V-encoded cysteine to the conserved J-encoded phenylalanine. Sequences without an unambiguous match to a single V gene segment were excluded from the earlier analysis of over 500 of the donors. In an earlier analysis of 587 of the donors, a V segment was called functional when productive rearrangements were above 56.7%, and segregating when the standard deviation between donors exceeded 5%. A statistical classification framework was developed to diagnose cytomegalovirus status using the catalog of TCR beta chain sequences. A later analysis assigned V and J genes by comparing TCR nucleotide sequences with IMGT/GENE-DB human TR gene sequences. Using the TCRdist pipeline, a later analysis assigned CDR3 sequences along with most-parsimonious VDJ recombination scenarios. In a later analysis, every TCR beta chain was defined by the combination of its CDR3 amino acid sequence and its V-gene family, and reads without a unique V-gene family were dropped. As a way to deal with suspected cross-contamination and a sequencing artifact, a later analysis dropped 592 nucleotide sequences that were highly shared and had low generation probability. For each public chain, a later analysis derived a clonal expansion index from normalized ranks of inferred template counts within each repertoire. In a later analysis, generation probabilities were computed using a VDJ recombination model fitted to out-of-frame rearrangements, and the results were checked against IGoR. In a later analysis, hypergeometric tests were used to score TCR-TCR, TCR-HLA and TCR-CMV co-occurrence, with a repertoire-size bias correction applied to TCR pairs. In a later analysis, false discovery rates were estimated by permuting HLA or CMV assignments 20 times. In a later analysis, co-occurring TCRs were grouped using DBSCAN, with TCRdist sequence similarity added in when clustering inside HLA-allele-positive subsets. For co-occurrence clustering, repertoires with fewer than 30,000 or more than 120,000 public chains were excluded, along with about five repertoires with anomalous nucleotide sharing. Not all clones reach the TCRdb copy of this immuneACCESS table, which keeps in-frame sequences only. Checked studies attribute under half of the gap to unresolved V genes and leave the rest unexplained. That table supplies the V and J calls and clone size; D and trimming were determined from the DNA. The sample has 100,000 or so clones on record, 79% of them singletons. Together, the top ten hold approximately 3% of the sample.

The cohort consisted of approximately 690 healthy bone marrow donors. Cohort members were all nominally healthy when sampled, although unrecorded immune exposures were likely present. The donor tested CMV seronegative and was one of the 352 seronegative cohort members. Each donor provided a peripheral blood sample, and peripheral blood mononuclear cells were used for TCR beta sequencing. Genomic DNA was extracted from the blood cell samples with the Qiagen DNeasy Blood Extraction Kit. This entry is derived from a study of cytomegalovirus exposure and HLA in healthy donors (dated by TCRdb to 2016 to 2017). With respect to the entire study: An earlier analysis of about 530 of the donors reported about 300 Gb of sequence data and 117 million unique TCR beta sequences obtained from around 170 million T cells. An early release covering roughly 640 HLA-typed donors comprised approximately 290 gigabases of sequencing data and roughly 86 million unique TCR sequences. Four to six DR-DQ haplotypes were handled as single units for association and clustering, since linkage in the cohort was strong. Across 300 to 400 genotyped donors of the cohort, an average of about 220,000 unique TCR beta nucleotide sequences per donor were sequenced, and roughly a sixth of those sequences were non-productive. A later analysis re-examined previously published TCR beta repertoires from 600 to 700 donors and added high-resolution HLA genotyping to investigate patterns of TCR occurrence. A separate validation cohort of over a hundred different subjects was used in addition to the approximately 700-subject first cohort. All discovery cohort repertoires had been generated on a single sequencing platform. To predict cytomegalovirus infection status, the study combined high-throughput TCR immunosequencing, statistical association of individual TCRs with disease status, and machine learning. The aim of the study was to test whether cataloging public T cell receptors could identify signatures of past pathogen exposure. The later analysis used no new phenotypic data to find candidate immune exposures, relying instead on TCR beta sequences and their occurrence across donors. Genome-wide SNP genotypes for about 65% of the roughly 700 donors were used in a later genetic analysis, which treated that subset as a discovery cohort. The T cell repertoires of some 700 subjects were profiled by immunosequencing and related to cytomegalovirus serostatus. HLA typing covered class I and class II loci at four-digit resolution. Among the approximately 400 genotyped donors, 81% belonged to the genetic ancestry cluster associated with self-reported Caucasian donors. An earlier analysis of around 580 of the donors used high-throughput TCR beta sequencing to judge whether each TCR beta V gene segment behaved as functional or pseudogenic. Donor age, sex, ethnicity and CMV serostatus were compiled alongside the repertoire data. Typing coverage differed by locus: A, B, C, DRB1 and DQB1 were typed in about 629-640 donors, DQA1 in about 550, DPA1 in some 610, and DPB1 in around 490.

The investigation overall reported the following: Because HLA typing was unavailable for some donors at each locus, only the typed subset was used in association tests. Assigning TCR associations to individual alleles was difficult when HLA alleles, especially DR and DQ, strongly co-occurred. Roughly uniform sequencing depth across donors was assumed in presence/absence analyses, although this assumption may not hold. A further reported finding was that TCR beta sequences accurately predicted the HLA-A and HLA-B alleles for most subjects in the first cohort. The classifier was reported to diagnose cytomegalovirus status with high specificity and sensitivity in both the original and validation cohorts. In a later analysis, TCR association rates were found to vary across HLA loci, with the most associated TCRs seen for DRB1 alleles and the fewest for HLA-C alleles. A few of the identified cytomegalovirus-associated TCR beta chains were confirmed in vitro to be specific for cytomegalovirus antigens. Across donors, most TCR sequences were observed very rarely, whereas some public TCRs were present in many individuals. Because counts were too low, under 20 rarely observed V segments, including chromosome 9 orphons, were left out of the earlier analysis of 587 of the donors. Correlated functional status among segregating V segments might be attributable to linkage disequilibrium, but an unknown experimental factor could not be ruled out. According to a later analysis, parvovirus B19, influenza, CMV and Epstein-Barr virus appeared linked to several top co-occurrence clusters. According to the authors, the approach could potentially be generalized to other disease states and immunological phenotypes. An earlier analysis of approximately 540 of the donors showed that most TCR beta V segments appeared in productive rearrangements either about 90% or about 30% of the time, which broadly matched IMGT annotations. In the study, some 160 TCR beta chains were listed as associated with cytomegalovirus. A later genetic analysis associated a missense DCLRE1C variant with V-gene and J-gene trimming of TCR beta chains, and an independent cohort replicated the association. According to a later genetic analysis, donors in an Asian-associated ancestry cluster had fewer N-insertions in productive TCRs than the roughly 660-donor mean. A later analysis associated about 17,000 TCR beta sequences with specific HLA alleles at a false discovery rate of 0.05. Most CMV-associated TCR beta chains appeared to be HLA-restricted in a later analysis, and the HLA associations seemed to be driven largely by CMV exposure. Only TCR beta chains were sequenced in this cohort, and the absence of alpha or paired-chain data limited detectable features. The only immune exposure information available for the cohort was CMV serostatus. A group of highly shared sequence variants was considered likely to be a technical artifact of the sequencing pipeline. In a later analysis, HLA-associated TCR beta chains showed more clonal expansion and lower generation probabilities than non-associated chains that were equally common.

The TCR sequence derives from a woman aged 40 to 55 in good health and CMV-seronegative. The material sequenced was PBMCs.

The CDR3 protein sequence reads: CASQLGLAGGTYNEQFF. The nucleotides are TGCGCCAGCCAATTGGGACTAGCGGGGGGCACCTACAATGAGCAGTTCTTC. The rearranged segments are TRBV5-1 and TRBJ2-1; the junction holds 15 bases that match TRBD2. For CDR1 and CDR2, the germline V gene lists SGHRS and YFSETQ. Germline trimming amounts to 7 bases on V and 2 bases on J, with 7 as the count of junction bases outside the gene matches. The CDR3 goes from the cysteine to the phenylalanine over 17 residues. Of all the DNA, just the CDR3 is kept, 51 bases in frame from base 1.